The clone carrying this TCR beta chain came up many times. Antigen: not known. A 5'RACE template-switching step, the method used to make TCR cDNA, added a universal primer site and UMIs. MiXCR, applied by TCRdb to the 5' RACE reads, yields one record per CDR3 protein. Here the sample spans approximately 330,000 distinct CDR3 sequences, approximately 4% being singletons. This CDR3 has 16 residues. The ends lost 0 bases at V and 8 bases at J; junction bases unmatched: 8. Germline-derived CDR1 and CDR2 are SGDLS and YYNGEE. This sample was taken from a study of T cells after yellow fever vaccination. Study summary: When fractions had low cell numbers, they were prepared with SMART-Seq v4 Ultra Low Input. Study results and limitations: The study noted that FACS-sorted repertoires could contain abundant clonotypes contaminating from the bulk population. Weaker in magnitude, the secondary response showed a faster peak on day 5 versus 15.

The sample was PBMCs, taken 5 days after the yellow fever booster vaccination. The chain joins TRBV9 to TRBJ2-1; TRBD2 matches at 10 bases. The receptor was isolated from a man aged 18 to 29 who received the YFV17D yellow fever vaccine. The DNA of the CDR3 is TGTGCCAGCAGCGTAGCTGGTAGCGGGGGGAGCGATGAGCAGTTCTTC. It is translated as CASSVAGSGGSDEQFF. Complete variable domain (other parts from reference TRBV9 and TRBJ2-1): DSGVTQTPKHLITATGQRVTLRCSPRSGDLSVYWYQQSLDQGLQFLIQYYNGEERAKGNILERFSAQQFPDLHSELNLSSLELGDSALYFCASSVAGSGGSDEQFFGPGTRLTVL.